This T cell receptor beta chain was recorded in a study of control samples from healthy donors and cancer patients (dated by TCRdb to about 2020). As for this clone: The clone's antigen remains unknown. The input lacks base qualities; no much larger clone sits a single base away.

Receptor amplification or capture employed the immunoSEQ multiplex PCR assay. Entries here come from immuneACCESS through TCRdb and include only in-frame sequences with V and J called. Some clones fail to appear in such tables; in the studies checked, an unresolved V gene covers under half of the shortfall, and the cause of the remainder is unknown. This sample comprises over 65,000 clones, around 90% of them detected only once. The ten largest make up less than 10% of the sample. The origin of this receptor is a woman aged 45-65 years with colorectal cancer. Source material: PBMCs.

CDR3 sequence: CASSPTGKWSGYTF. In nucleotides, the sequence is TGTGCCAGCTCACCGACAGGGAAATGGAGTGGCTACACCTTC. Recombination linked TRBV18 to TRBJ1-2; TRBD1 aligns with 7 central bases. Counted from cysteine to phenylalanine, this CDR3 has 14 amino acids. Only the CDR3 DNA is retained, 42 bases long and in frame from the first base. CDR1 is given as KGHSH and CDR2 as LQKENI, both from the germline V gene. V ends up 3 bases short and J 7 bases short, with an unmatched junction base count of 8.